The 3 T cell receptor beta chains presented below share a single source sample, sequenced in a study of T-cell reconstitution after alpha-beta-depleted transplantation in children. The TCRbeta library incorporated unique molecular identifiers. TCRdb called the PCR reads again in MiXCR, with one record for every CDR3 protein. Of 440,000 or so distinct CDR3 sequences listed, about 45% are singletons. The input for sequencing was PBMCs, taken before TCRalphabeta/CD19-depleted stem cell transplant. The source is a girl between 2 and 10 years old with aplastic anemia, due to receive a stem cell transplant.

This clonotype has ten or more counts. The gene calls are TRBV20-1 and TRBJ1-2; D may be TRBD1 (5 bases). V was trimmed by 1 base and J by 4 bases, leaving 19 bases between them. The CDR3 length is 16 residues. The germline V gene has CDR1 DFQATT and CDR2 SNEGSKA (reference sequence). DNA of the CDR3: TGCAGTGCTAGAGCAAAGGGAGACAGAGGATCCTATGGCTACACCTTC. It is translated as CSARAKGDRGSYGYTF.

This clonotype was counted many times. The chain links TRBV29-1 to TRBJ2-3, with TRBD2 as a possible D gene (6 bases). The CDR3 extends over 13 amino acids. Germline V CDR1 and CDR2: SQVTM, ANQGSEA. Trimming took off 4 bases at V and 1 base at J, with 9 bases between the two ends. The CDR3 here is CSVGREGTDTQYF. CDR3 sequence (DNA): TGCAGCGTTGGGCGGGAAGGCACAGATACGCAGTATTTT.

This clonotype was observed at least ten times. The CDR3 region is CASSSIYNEQFF. CDR3 coding DNA: TGTGCCAGCAGCTCCATCTACAATGAGCAGTTCTTC. The rearrangement joins TRBV14 to TRBJ2-1; no firm D call. V lost 5 bases to trimming and J lost 3 bases, with 5 bases between them. The CDR3 loop spans 12 amino acids. The germline V gene has CDR1 SGHDN and CDR2 FVKESK.